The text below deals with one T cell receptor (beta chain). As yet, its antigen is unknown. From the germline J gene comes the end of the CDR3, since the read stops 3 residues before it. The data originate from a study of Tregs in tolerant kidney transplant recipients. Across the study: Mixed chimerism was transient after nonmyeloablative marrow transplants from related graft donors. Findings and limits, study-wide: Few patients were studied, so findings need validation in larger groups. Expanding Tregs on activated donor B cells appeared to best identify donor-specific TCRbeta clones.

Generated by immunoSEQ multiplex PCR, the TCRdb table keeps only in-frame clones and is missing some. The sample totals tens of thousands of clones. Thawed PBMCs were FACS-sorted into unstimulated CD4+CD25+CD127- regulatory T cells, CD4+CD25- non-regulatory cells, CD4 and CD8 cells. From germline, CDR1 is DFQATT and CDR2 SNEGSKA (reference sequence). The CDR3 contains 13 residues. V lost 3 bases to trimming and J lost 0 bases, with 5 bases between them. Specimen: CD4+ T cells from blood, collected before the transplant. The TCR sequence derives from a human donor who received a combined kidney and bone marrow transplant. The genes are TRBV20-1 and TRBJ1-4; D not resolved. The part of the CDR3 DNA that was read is TGCAGTGCTAGGCAGGCAACTAATGAAAAA. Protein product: CSARQATNEK. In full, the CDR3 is CSARQATNEKLFF.